Each of the 7 T cell receptor beta chains below was sequenced from the same sample in a study of cytomegalovirus exposure and HLA in healthy donors. Primers for the PCR totalled 60 Vbeta and 13 Jbeta. Sequencing used immunoSEQ multiplex PCR; TCRdb keeps in-frame clones, though not all of them. The sample lists a few hundred thousand clones, 70% to 90% occurring once. The sequenced sample was PBMCs. Receptor source: a man in his thirties or forties in good health and CMV-seronegative.

This clone has only a few counts. The V call is TRBV19, the J call TRBJ1-2; D is unclear. V lost 7 bases and J 8 bases, leaving 20 bases between the germline ends. CDR3 length: 14 residues. Germline CDR1 reads LNHDA; CDR2 reads SQIVND (reference sequence). The CDR3 spells CASTIARGYSGYTF. CDR3 nucleotides: TGTGCCAGTACCATAGCCCGTGGATATAGCGGCTACACCTTC.

This chain links TRBV4-2 with TRBJ2-7; TRBD1 agrees at 8 bases. The CDR3 spans 14 residues. Unmatched junction bases numbered 11, after V lost 0 bases and J lost 13 bases. CDR1 is LGHNA, CDR2 YNFKEQ, per germline. CDR3 DNA sequence: TGTGCCAGCAGCCAAGAAACGACTGGACAGGGAATATACTTC. Translation gives CASSQETTGQGIYF.

The chain combines TRBV6-5 with TRBJ1-2; a weak D match, TRBD1 (5 bases). Looked up from germline, CDR1 is MNHEY and CDR2 is SVGAGI. V was clipped by 5 bases and J by 8 bases, with 21 bases between them. The CDR3 totals 15 residues. CDR3 nucleotide sequence: TGTGCCAGCAGTCTTTCGCGGGGGTTGCATGAGGGCTACACCTTC. Its protein is CASSLSRGLHEGYTF.

With respect to this clone: The junction shows a germline mismatch at one end, possibly a read error. V gene TRBV15 combines with J gene TRBJ2-6; 10 bases are a match to TRBD1. The CDR3 covers 21 residues. Germline assignment: CDR1 LNHNV and CDR2 YYDKDF (reference sequence). The chain's CDR3 is CAAKLARDRGPSQPGASVLTF. CDR3 coding DNA: TGTGCCGCGAAGCTCGCTAGGGACAGGGGACCGTCGCAGCCCGGGGCCAGCGTCCTGACTTTC.

The chain combines TRBV28 with TRBJ1-1; no definite D call. V lost 6 bases and J lost 1, with 15 bases in between. Per germline, CDR1 MDHEN and CDR2 SYDVKM. The length of the CDR3 is 15 residues. CDR3 sequence: CASSPGLRRNTEAFF. CDR3 nucleotide sequence: TGTGCCAGCAGCCCTGGTTTGAGGCGGAACACTGAAGCTTTCTTT.

The gene calls are TRBV28 and TRBJ1-2; no firm D call. Germline loops: CDR1 MDHEN, CDR2 SYDVKM. V was pared by 2 bases and J by 1 base, with 5 bases between. This CDR3 has 13 residues. The CDR3 region is CASSLVVNYGYTF. In nucleotides, the CDR3 is TGTGCCAGCAGTTTAGTCGTTAACTATGGCTACACCTTC.

The sample holds a few counts of this clone. V usage is TRBV6-1 and J usage is TRBJ1-1, with D unclear. Germline V gives CDR1 MNHNS, CDR2 SASEGT. Trimming took 5 bases from V and 5 from J, leaving 6 bases between them. CDR3 length: 11 amino acids. CDR3 residues: CASSPVTEAFF. For the CDR3, the DNA is TGTGCCAGCAGTCCAGTAACTGAAGCTTTCTTT.